These 15 T cell receptor beta chains were all obtained from the same sample, sequenced in a study of a mutant IDH1 vaccine in newly diagnosed glioma. Stated time point: week 47, end of study. One vaccine dose held 300 ug of mutant IDH1 20-mer peptide and came with topical imiquimod. Profiling relied on immunoSEQ multiplex PCR, and the TCRdb table lists in-frame clones only, not all of them. The table has about 54,000 clones, around 86% seen once. These TCRs are of unknown antigen specificity. The material sequenced was PBMCs, taken from a glioma patient whose treatment included an IDH1 peptide vaccine. The receptors were gathered from a woman aged 45-65 years with glioma.

This clone was counted a few times. V usage is TRBV2 and J usage is TRBJ2-7; D is uncertain. Germline V CDR1 and CDR2: SNHLY, FYNNEI. The CDR3 extends over 14 amino acids. V lost 7 bases and J lost 5, with 18 bases in between. CDR3: CASISSPLKHEQYF. The CDR3 region has the DNA TGTGCCAGCATTAGCAGCCCACTAAAGCACGAGCAGTACTTC.

The J gene is TRBJ1-6, the V gene TRBV28; D unresolved. V was clipped by 4 bases and J by 5 bases, with 9 bases between them. This CDR3 region has 14 residues. CDR1 is MDHEN and CDR2 is SYDVKM in the germline V gene. CDR3 residues: CASSSGRNNSPLHF. CDR3 DNA: TGTGCCAGCAGTTCCGGAAGAAATAATTCACCCCTCCACTTT.

The DNA of the CDR3 is TGTGCCAGCAGCTTACCCGGACTGGGCGGGGAGCTGTTTTTT. This encodes CASSLPGLGGELFF. V is TRBV7-6 and J is TRBJ2-2, with D perhaps TRBD2 (5 bases). Germline V gene data show CDR1 as SGHVS and CDR2 as FNYEAQ. This CDR3 contains 14 residues. Trimming left V 2 bases short and J 7 bases short, with 11 bases between. Variable domain in full (rest from reference TRBV7-6 and TRBJ2-2): GAGVSQSPRYKVTKRGQDVALRCDPISGHVSLYWYRQALGQGPEFLTYFNYEAQQDKSGLPNDRFSAERPEGSISTLTIQRTEQRDSAMYRCASSLPGLGGELFFGEGSRLTVL.

V is TRBV7-9 and J is TRBJ1-2; 9 bases fit TRBD1. The CDR3 runs 13 residues. CDR1 SEHNR and CDR2 FQNEAQ come from the germline V gene (reference sequence). Germline trimming cut 6 bases from V and 2 bases from J; bases unmatched to any gene: 1. CDR3 nucleotides: TGTGCCAGCAGAGGGACAGGGAACTATGGCTACACCTTC. Amino acid sequence: CASRGTGNYGYTF. The full variable domain, with the rest looked up from reference TRBV7-9 and TRBJ1-2, is DTGVSQNPRHKITKRGQNVTFRCDPISEHNRLYWYRQTLGQGPEFLTYFQNEAQLEKSRLLSDRFSAERPKGSFSTLEIQRTEQGDSAMYLCASRGTGNYGYTFGSGTRLTVV.

The chain carries TRBV10-1 and TRBJ1-3; the D is unclear. The germline CDR1 and CDR2 sequences are WNHNN and SYGVQD (reference sequence). The V gene lost 0 bases and the J gene lost 1 base, with 7 bases spanning the gap. The CDR3 contains 15 residues. The CDR3: CASSESGRSGNTIYF. The CDR3, as DNA: TGCGCCAGCAGTGAGTCGGGCAGGTCTGGAAACACCATATATTTT.

This chain joins TRBV11-2 and TRBJ2-7; maybe TRBD1 (5 bases). Germline V gene sequence: CDR1 SGHAT, CDR2 FQNNGV. The CDR3 is 15 residues long. V dropped 5 bases and J dropped 0 bases, with 14 bases sitting between them. CDR3 sequence (DNA): TGTGCCAGCAGCGAAACCGGACATGGCTCCTACGAGCAGTACTTC. Its translation: CASSETGHGSYEQYF.

This clone was seen more than once but under ten times. The chain is built from TRBV30 and TRBJ1-1, with D hard to call. The germline V gene has CDR1 GTSNPN and CDR2 SVGIG (reference sequence). The CDR3 totals 13 residues. Trimming took 4 bases from V and 5 from J, leaving 14 bases between them. In DNA, the CDR3 is TGTGCCTGGACTCCACCGGGATATACTGAAGCTTTCTTT. Protein sequence: CAWTPPGYTEAFF.

The CDR3, as DNA: TGCAGTGCTAGAAAGGGCTACGAGCAGTACTTC. It translates to CSARKGYEQYF. The genes are TRBV20-1 and TRBJ2-7; D remains ambiguous. Trimming left V 2 bases short and J 3 bases short, with 5 bases between. CDR1 DFQATT and CDR2 SNEGSKA come from the germline V gene (reference sequence). CDR3 length: 11 amino acids.

The rearrangement uses TRBV30 and TRBJ2-5; D is ambiguous. The CDR3 has 11 residues. In germline, CDR1 is GTSNPN, CDR2 SVGIG (reference sequence). V gave up 3 bases and J gave up 1 base, with 3 bases separating them. This CDR3 reads CAWRGQETQYF. CDR3 coding DNA: TGTGCCTGGAGGGGCCAAGAGACCCAGTACTTC.

The chain carries TRBV6-6 and TRBJ1-1, with 9 bases aligning to TRBD1. Germline-derived CDR1 and CDR2 are MNHNY and SVGAGI (reference sequence). J was trimmed by 5 bases and V by 5 bases; bases with no gene match: 6. The CDR3 totals 14 residues. The CDR3 sequence is CASSPGTGITEAFF. The CDR3 DNA reads as TGTGCCAGCAGTCCCGGGACAGGGATTACTGAAGCTTTCTTT.

The chain recombines TRBV11-3 with TRBJ2-7; TRBD2 matches 11 bases. This CDR3 comprises 14 residues. Germline V lookup: CDR1 SGHNT, CDR2 YENEEA. Losses at the gene ends were 4 bases for V and 7 bases for J; bases not matched to a gene: 6. DNA of the CDR3: TGTGCCAGCAGCTCTACGGGACTAGCGGTAGAGCAGTACTTC. Translated, it gives CASSSTGLAVEQYF.

V and J are TRBV19 and TRBJ1-2, with no clear D. Germline CDR1 is LNHDA and CDR2 is SQIVND (reference sequence). Between the trimmed V and J ends, which lost 9 bases and 0 bases, there was a span of 8 bases. This CDR3 spans 12 amino acids. CDR3 coding DNA: TGTGCCAGCAGATTATCTAACTATGGCTACACCTTC. Amino acids: CASRLSNYGYTF.

V is TRBV5-6 and J is TRBJ1-1; D gene unclear. V was shortened by 2 bases and J by 0 bases, with 17 bases between the two germline ends. This CDR3 has 17 amino acids. Germline values: CDR1 SGHDT, CDR2 YYEEEE. CDR3 in amino acids: CASSFIKKDAMNTEAFF. In DNA form, the CDR3 reads TGTGCCAGCAGCTTTATAAAAAAAGATGCGATGAACACTGAAGCTTTCTTT.

This chain links TRBV5-4 with TRBJ1-1; possibly TRBD1 for D (5 bases). V gave up 5 bases and J gave up 2 bases, with 16 bases separating them. This CDR3 has 15 amino acids. Germline CDR1 is SGHNT and CDR2 is YYREEE (reference sequence). The DNA for the CDR3 is TGTGCCAGCAGGGGGCAGGTCCTTGGTAACACTGAAGCTTTCTTT. Encoded protein: CASRGQVLGNTEAFF.

This clone was counted a single time. The J gene is TRBJ1-2, the V gene TRBV30; D not certain. Germline V gene sequence: CDR1 GTSNPN, CDR2 SVGIG (reference sequence). CDR3 size: 14 residues. The V end was cut by 4 bases, the J end by 7 bases, with 19 bases between. The CDR3, as DNA: TGTGCCTGGACCGCCGGCAGCCGCGAGTCTGGCTACACCTTC. It translates to CAWTAGSRESGYTF.